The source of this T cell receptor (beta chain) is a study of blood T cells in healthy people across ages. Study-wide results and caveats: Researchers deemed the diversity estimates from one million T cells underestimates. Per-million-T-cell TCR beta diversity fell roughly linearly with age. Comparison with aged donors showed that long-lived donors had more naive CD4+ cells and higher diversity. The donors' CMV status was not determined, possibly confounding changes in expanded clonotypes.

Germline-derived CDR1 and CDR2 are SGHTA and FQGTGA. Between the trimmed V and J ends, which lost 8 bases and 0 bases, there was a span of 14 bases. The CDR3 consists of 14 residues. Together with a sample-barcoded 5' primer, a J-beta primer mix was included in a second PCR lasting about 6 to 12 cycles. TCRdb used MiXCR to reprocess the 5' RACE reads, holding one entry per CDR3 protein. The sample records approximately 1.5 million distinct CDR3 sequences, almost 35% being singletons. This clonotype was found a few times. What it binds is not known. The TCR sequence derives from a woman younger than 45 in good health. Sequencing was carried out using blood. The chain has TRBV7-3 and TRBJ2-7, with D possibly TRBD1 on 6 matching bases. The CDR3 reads CASGPTGSSYEQYF. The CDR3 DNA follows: TGTGCCAGCGGCCCGACAGGAAGCTCCTACGAGCAGTACTTC.